The clone carrying this T cell receptor beta chain has only a few counts. The sample comes from a study of blood T cell repertoires in COVID-19. Study details: Samples came from the United States, Italy and Spain, spanning acute and convalescent COVID-19.

Trimming removed 0 bases from V and 6 bases from J; junction bases left unmatched: 12. The CDR3 has 18 amino acids. From germline, CDR1 is KGHDR and CDR2 SFDVKD. Data came from immunoSEQ multiplex PCR; TCRdb stores just in-frame clones and leaves some out. This sample has 200,000 to 250,000 clones; roughly 82% occur once, and the top ten carry over 10%. This clonotype was obtained from a human donor in a cohort sampled during active COVID-19. Sequenced sample: peripheral blood. This rearrangement joins TRBV24-1 to TRBJ2-2; TRBD1 aligns across 7 bases. DNA for the CDR3: TGTGCCACCAGTGATTTGGCTGTGACAGGGACCAAAGCCGGGGAGCTGTTTTTT. It specifies CATSDLAVTGTKAGELFF.